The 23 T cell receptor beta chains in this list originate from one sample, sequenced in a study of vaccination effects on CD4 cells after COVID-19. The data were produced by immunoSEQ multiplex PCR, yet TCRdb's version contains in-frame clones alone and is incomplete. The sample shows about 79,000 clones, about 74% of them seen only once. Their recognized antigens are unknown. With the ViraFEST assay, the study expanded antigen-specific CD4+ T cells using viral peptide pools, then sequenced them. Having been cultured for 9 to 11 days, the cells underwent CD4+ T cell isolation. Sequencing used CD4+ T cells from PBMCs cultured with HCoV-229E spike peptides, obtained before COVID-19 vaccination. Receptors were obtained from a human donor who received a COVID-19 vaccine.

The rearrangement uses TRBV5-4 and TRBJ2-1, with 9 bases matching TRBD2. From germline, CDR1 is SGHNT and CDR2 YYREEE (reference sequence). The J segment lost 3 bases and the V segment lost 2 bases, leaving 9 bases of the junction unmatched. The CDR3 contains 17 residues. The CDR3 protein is CASSFDSGGRNYNEQFF. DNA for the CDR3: TGTGCCAGCAGCTTCGATAGCGGGGGCCGCAACTACAATGAGCAGTTCTTC. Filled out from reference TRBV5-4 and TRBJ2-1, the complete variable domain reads ETGVTQSPTHLIKTRGQQVTLRCSSQSGHNTVSWYQQALGQGPQFIFQYYREEENGRGNFPPRFSGLQFPNYSSELNVNALELDDSALYLCASSFDSGGRNYNEQFFGPGTRLTVL.

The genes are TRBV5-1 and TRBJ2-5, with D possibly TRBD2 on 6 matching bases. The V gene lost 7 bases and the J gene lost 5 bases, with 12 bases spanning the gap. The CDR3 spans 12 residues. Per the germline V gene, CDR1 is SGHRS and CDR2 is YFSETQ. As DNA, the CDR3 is TGCGCCAGCTCGGAGGGCGGGGAGACCCAGTACTTC. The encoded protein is CASSEGGETQYF.

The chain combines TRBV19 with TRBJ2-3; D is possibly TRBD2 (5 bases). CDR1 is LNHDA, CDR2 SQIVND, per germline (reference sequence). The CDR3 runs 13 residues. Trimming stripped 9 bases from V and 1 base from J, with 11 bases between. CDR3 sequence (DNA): TGTGCCAGCAGACGGACTGGCACAGATACGCAGTATTTT. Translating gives CASRRTGTDTQYF.

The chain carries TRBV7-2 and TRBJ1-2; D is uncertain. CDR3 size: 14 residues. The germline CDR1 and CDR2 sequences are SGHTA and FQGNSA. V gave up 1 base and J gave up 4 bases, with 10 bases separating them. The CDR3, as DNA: TGTGCCAGCAGCTTAGGTGGGAGCGGCTATGGCTACACCTTC. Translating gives CASSLGGSGYGYTF.

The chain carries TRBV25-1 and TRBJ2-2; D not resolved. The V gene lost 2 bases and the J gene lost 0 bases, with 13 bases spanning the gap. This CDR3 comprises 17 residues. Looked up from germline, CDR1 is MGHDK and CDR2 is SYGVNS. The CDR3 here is CASSESRTATNTGELFF. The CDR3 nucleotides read TGTGCCAGCAGTGAAAGTCGGACCGCAACGAACACCGGGGAGCTGTTTTTT.

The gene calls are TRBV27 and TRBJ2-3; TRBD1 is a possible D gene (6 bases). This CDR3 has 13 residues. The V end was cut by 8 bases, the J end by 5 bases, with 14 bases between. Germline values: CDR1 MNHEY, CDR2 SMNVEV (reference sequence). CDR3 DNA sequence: TGTGCCAGCCGCTACAGGGCTCAAGATACGCAGTATTTT. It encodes CASRYRAQDTQYF.

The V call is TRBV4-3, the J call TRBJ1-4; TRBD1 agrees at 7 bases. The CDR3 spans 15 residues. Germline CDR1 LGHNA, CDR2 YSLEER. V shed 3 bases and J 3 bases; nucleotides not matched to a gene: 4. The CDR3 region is CASSHGQVSNEKLFF. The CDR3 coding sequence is TGCGCCAGCAGCCATGGACAGGTTTCTAATGAAAAACTGTTTTTT.

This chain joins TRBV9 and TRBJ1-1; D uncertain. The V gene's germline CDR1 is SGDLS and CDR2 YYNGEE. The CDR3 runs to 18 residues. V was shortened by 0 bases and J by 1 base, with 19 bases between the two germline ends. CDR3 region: CASSVVGDHGSGNTEAFF. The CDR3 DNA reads TGTGCCAGCAGCGTAGTCGGGGATCATGGGTCGGGGAACACTGAAGCTTTCTTT.

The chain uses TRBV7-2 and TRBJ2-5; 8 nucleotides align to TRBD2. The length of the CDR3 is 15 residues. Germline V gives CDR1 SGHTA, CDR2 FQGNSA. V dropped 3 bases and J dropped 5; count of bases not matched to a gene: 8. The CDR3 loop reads CASSFQRGRGETQYF. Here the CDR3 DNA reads TGTGCCAGCAGCTTCCAGCGGGGGCGGGGTGAGACCCAGTACTTC. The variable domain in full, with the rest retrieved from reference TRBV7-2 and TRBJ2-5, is GAGVSQSPSNKVTEKGKDVELRCDPISGHTALYWYRQSLGQGLEFLIYFQGNSAPDKSGLPSDRFSAERTGGSVSTLTIQRTQQEDSAVYLCASSFQRGRGETQYFGPGTRLLVL.

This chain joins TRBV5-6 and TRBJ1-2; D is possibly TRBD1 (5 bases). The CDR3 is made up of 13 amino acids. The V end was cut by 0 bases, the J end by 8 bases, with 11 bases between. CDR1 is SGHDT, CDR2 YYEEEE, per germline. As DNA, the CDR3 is TGTGCCAGCAGCTTGGTCGGGGCGGGCGGCTACACCTTC. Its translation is CASSLVGAGGYTF.

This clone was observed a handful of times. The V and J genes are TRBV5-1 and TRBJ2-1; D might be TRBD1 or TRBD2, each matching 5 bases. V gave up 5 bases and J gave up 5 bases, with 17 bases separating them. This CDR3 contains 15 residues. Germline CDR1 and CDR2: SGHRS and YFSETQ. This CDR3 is CASSQTGQEHNEQFF. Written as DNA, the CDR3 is TGCGCCAGCAGTCAAACGGGGCAGGAGCACAATGAGCAGTTCTTC.

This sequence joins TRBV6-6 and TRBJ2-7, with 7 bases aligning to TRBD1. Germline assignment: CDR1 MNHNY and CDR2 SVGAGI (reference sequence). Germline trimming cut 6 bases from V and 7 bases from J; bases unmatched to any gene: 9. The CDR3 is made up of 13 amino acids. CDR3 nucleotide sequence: TGTGCCAGCAGCGCCGGGACAGAGAGTGAGCAGTACGTC. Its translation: CASSAGTESEQYV.

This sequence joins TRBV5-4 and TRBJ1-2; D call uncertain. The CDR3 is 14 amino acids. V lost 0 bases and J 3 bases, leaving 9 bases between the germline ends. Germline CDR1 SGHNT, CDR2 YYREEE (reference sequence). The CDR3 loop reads CASSLDSAYYGYTF. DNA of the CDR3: TGTGCCAGCAGCTTGGATTCAGCGTACTATGGCTACACCTTC.

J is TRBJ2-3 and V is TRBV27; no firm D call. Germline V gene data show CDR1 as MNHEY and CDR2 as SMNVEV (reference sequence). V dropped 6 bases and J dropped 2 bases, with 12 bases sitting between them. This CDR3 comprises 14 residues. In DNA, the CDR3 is TGTGCCAGCAGAGTTCGGCCTAACACAGATACGCAGTATTTT. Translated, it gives CASRVRPNTDTQYF.

The CDR3 DNA follows: TGTGCCAGCGTGGTCGGGTGGGGGCCTGATACGCAGTATTTT. Translating it yields CASVVGWGPDTQYF. The chain carries TRBV2 and TRBJ2-3, with D tentatively TRBD1 (6 bases). The V and J ends lost 8 bases and 6 bases respectively, with 18 bases between them. The CDR3 is 14 residues long. In germline, CDR1 is SNHLY, CDR2 FYNNEI.

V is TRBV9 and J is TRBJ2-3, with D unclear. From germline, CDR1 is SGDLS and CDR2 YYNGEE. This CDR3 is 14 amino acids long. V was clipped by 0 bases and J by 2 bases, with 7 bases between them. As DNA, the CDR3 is TGTGCCAGCAGCGTAGGGCAGCTCACAGATACGCAGTATTTT. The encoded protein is CASSVGQLTDTQYF.

Written as DNA, the CDR3 is TGTGCCAGCAGTTTAATGATGATGTCCTACGAGCAGTACGTC. Protein sequence: CASSLMMMSYEQYV. V is TRBV7-8 and J is TRBJ2-7; no clear D gene. Trimming took 6 bases from V and 1 from J, leaving 13 bases between them. The germline V gene encodes CDR1 SGHVS and CDR2 FQNEAQ. The CDR3 extends over 14 amino acids.

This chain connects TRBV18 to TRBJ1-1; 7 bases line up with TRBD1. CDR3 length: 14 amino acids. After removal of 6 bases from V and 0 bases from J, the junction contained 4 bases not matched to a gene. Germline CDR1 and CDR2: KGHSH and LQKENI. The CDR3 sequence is CASSPDRVNTEAFF. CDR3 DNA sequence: TGTGCCAGCTCTCCCGACAGGGTGAACACTGAAGCTTTCTTT.

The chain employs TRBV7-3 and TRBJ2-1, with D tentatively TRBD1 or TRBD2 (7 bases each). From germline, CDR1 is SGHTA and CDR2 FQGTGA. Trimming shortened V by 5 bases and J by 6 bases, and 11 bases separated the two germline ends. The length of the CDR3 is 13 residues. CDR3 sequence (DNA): TGTGCCAGCAGCGCCAGGGGGGGCAATGAGCAGTTCTTC. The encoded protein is CASSARGGNEQFF.

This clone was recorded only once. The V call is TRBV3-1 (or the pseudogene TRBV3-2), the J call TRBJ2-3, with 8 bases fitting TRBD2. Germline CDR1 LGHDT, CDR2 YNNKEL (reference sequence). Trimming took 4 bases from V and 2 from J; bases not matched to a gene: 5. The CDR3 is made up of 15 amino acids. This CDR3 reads CASSLTGGDTDTQYF. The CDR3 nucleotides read TGTGCCAGCAGCCTTACCGGGGGGGACACAGATACGCAGTATTTT.

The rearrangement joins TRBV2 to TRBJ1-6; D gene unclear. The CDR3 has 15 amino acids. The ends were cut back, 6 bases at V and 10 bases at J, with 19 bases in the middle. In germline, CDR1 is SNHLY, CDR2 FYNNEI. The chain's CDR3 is CASREWPSVPSPLHF. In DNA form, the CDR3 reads TGTGCCAGCAGGGAATGGCCAAGCGTTCCCTCACCCCTCCACTTT.

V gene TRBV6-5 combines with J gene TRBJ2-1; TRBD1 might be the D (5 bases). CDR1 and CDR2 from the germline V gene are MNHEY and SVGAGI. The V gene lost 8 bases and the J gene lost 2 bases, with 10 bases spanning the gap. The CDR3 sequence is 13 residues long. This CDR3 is CASLGHPYNEQFF. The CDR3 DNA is TGTGCCAGCCTAGGACACCCCTACAATGAGCAGTTCTTC.

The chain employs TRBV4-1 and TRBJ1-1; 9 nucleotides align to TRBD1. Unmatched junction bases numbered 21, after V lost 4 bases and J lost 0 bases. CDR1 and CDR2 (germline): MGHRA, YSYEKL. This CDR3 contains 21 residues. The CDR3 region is CASSPYTGGLSLSRMNTEAFF. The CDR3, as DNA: TGCGCCAGCAGCCCGTACACAGGGGGCCTTTCCCTTTCCCGTATGAACACTGAAGCTTTCTTT.